This is a list of T cell receptor beta chains from one sample in a study of radiation and T cells in renal cell carcinoma. Some clones are missing from TCRdb's copy, which holds only in-frame ones; the method was immunoSEQ multiplex PCR. The sample lists approximately 61,000 clones; 70% to 80% were seen once. Sequenced material: blood, taken from a patient whose treatment included radiotherapy and nephrectomy. All receptors come from a man aged 55-75 years with renal cell carcinoma. Each CDR3 is given with its conserved first and last residue. The order of the fields is V gene, clone size, D gene, J gene, CDR3 DNA, CDR3 protein. D genes are given only for firm matches. Expanded clones are given a class, and other clones once, few, many or no size at all.

>TRBV6-6|-|-|TRBJ1-6
TGTGCCAGCAGAATGGACGGGAGCTCCTATAATTCACCCCTCCACTTT
CASRMDGSSYNSPLHF
>TRBV2|-|-|TRBJ2-3
TGTGCCAGCAGTATGGAGGGGGATACGCAGTATTTT
CASSMEGDTQYF
>TRBV18|-|-|TRBJ1-3
TGTGCCAGCTCACCTGCCTCTGGAGAACCGGGAAACACCATATATTTT
CASSPASGEPGNTIYF
>TRBV5-6|-|-|TRBJ2-7
TGTGCCAGCAGCTTAGTGGGTCTAGTCGAATCCTACGAGCAGTACTTC
CASSLVGLVESYEQYF
>TRBV7-2|-|-|TRBJ2-7
TGTGCCAGCAGCTTAGGCTTGTGGGGCGAGCAGTACTTC
CASSLGLWGEQYF
>TRBV11-3|-|-|TRBJ2-7
TGTGCCAGCAGCTTTGGGAGCTCCTACGAGCAGTACTTC
CASSFGSSYEQYF
>TRBV27|-|-|TRBJ1-1
TGTGCCAGCAGTTTCGGGAGTAACACTGAAGCTTTCTTT
CASSFGSNTEAFF
>TRBV19|few|-|TRBJ1-1
TGTGCCAGTAGTATATACGGGGTGACGAACACTGAAGCTTTCTTT
CASSIYGVTNTEAFF
>TRBV7-2|-|-|TRBJ1-2
TGTGCCAGCAGCTTAACGGGACATCAAGGCTACACCTTC
CASSLTGHQGYTF
>TRBV5-4|-|-|TRBJ1-2
TGTGCCAGCAGCCCGGGGGGGGAGTCGGATGGCTACACCTTC
CASSPGGESDGYTF
>TRBV2|few|-|TRBJ1-5
TGTGCCAGCAGTGAAGCGGTCGGGGCAGGGTGGAGCAATCAGCCCCAGCATTTT
CASSEAVGAGWSNQPQHF
>TRBV5-1|few|-|TRBJ1-5
TGCGCCAGCTGGCCCCAGCATTTT
CASWPQHF
>TRBV7-9|few|TRBD1|TRBJ1-5
TGTGCCAGCAGCTTCCAGGGGGATCAGCCCCAGCATTTT
CASSFQGDQPQHF
>TRBV15|-|-|TRBJ1-2
TGTGCCACCAGCAGAGATAGAAGGGTTTATAGCTATGGCTACACCTTC
CATSRDRRVYSYGYTF
>TRBV4-1|-|TRBD1|TRBJ2-7
TGCGCCAGCAGCCAAGATCGTGGGGCTACAGGGGGCGTCAAGGATGAGCAGTACTTC
CASSQDRGATGGVKDEQYF
>TRBV4-1|once|TRBD1|TRBJ1-2
TGCGCCAGCAGCCAAGCCGAGGGACAGGGGGGCGGCTACACCTTC
CASSQAEGQGGGYTF
>TRBV2|-|-|TRBJ1-1
TGTGCCAGCAGGAACCTAGGGGGGGGAACTGAAGCTTTCTTT
CASRNLGGGTEAFF
>TRBV4-2|-|-|TRBJ2-7
TGTGCCAGCAGCCAGGCTTCGTCTCTCTCCTACGAGCAGTACTTC
CASSQASSLSYEQYF
>TRBV7-8|once|TRBD1|TRBJ1-2
TGTGCCAGCAGCTTACCAAGGACAGGGGGCGCTTATGGCTACACCTTC
CASSLPRTGGAYGYTF
>TRBV29-1|-|-|TRBJ2-4
TGCAGCGAGTCGACGGGGGACGGCATTCAGTACTTC
CSESTGDGIQYF
>TRBV7-2|-|-|TRBJ1-1
TGTGCCAGCAGCTTGGGGGAGATAGCTGAAGCTTTCTTT
CASSLGEIAEAFF
>TRBV2|-|-|TRBJ1-1
TGTGCCAGCAGTGAGTGGGGGCGGAACACTGAAGCTTTCTTT
CASSEWGRNTEAFF
>TRBV6-1|-|-|TRBJ2-7
TGTGCTGCGAGGGGGACCCGCTACGAGCAGTACTTC
CAARGTRYEQYF
>TRBV27|-|TRBD2|TRBJ2-7
TGTGCCAGCAAGTTCTCAACCGGGACTAGCGGTTCCTCCTACGAGCAGTACTTC
CASKFSTGTSGSSYEQYF
>TRBV10-2|few|TRBD1|TRBJ2-6
TGCGCCAGCAGTGCCGGGACAGGTAGTGGGGCCAACGTCCTGACTTTC
CASSAGTGSGANVLTF
>TRBV19|-|TRBD2|TRBJ2-1
TGTGCCAGTGGATCTAGCGGGAGACCCTACAATGAGCAGTTCTTC
CASGSSGRPYNEQFF
>TRBV19|-|-|TRBJ2-2
TGTGCCAGTGCGAGGGCCTGGAGCACCGGGGAGCTGTTTTTT
CASARAWSTGELFF
>TRBV2|-|-|TRBJ1-6
TGTGCCAGCAGTGAAGGCGGACAGCCTAGCTATAATTCACCCCTCCACTTT
CASSEGGQPSYNSPLHF
>TRBV7-2|-|TRBD2|TRBJ2-1
TGTGCCAGCACCGATTTAGCGGGGGGCTCCTACAATGAGCAGTTCTTC
CASTDLAGGSYNEQFF
>TRBV21-1|-|-|TRBJ2-7
TGTGCCAGCAGCATAACATTCCGGAGGTCCAGCTCCTACGAGCAGTACTTC
CASSITFRRSSSYEQYF
>TRBV14|once|TRBD2|TRBJ2-1
TGTGCCAGCAGCCAAGATATCGGGTCTAGCGGGACCTACAATGAGCAGTTCTTC
CASSQDIGSSGTYNEQFF
>TRBV6-4|-|TRBD1|TRBJ1-1
TGTGCCAGCAGGGGGACAGATTCTAACACTGAAGCTTTCTTT
CASRGTDSNTEAFF
>TRBV11-3|-|-|TRBJ1-1
TGTGCCAGCAGCTCTATGGTAAATCAGGGGATCGGTGAAGCTTTCTTT
CASSSMVNQGIGEAFF
>TRBV9|-|TRBD2|TRBJ2-3
TGTGCCAGCAGCAAGGGACTAGCGGGGGGAACTAGCACAGATACGCAGTATTTT
CASSKGLAGGTSTDTQYF
>TRBV11-2|-|TRBD2|TRBJ2-1
TGTGCCAGCAGCTTGGGACTAGCGGGACCCAAGTTCTTC
CASSLGLAGPKFF
>TRBV28|-|-|TRBJ1-2
TGTGCCAGCAGTTGGGCAGGAACGCGAGTCTATGGCTACACCTTC
CASSWAGTRVYGYTF
>TRBV2|-|-|TRBJ2-1
TGTGCCAGCAGTGACGACTCCTACAATGAGCAGTTCTTC
CASSDDSYNEQFF
>TRBV5-1|-|-|TRBJ2-3
TGCGCCAGCAGCTTAGTGGAGATAGGCACAGATACGCAGTATTTT
CASSLVEIGTDTQYF
>TRBV7-8|-|TRBD2|TRBJ2-3
TGTGCCAGCAGCCTGGGACTAGCGAGAGACACAGATACGCAGTATTTT
CASSLGLARDTDTQYF
>TRBV4-3|-|-|TRBJ2-7
TGCGCCAGCAGCCAACGGGACGGATACTCCTACGAGCAGTACTTC
CASSQRDGYSYEQYF